This TCR beta chain was identified in a study of blood T cells in healthy people across ages. The CDR3 covers 15 residues. Germline CDR1 is SGHRS and CDR2 is YFSETQ. Broader study findings: Estimated diversity across one million T cells was deemed an underestimate. Both naive CD4+ cell counts and diversity were greater in long-lived donors than in aged donors.

In regard to this clonotype: Antigen: not known.

Per-sample PBMC isolation yielded at least 6.5 million cells. A second PCR, run for about 6 to 11 cycles, used a sample-barcoded 5' primer plus a J-beta primer mix. MiXCR was run by TCRdb on the 5' RACE reads, yielding one entry per CDR3 protein. Of 600,000 to 900,000 distinct CDR3 sequences in the sample, roughly 24% were seen once. A further study also used this sample, focusing on T cells of mothers and their children. From that report: Among related mother-child pairs, overlap was slightly higher than in unrelated pairs, though not significantly.

The chain couples TRBV5-1 to TRBJ2-1; 9 bases agree with TRBD2. The J call is uncertain, as TRBJ2-7 better fits the DNA end. This receptor was taken from a boy aged 5-17 years in good health. Material: blood. The CDR3 DNA reads TGCGCCAGCAGCTTGGTAGCGGGGGCCACCTACGAGCAGTACTTC. Translating it yields CASSLVAGATYEQYF.